This note documents a single T cell receptor (beta chain) sequence. Trimming stripped 4 bases from V and 5 bases from J, with 12 bases between. CDR3 length: 12 amino acids. CDR1 is GTSNPN and CDR2 is SVGIG in the germline V gene (reference sequence). TCRdb's copy holds only in-frame clones and misses some; the assay was immunoSEQ multiplex PCR. The table lists roughly 2.5 million clones, over 85% of them singletons. The data are from a study of shared clonotypes between healthy human individuals. The TCR originated in a man aged 18 to 35 in good health. The chain joins TRBV30 to TRBJ2-7; the D gene is possibly TRBD1 (6 bases). The specimen sequenced was naive CD4+ T cells sorted from blood. Subset reported: CD45RA+ positively selected. Here the CDR3 DNA reads TGTGCCTGGATCTCACAGGGTAACGAGCAGTACTTC. This codes for CAWISQGNEQYF.